These T cell receptor beta chains were read from a single sample in a study of human T cells and chemical hapten exposure. Using its own MiXCR run on the RACE reads, TCRdb lists one record per CDR3 protein. The top ten clones hold approximately 0.89% of a sample with about 120,000 distinct CDR3 sequences, roughly 15% of them seen once. Sequencing used whole blood, obtained in connection with sensitization to the hapten diphenylcyclopropenone (DPC). These receptors were taken from a man in his late teens or twenties with alopecia areata. Some clones in this sample may be carry-over from other donors' samples. Both conserved end residues are part of each CDR3. D genes are given only for firm matches. Rows give clone size only sometimes, using once, few, many, or a class for an expanded clone.

d_call j_call clone_size v_call cdr3_nt cdr3_aa
NA TRBJ1-2 few TRBV6-5 TGTGCCAGCAGTTACTCCAGGCTCTATGGCTACACCTTC CASSYSRLYGYTF
NA TRBJ1-2 NA TRBV5-3 TGTGCCAGAAGCTTGGGCTACACCTTC CARSLGYTF
NA TRBJ1-1 NA TRBV18 TGTGCCAGCTCAGAGGTCGGAACTGAAGCTTTCTTT CASSEVGTEAFF
NA TRBJ2-1 NA TRBV11-2 TGTGCCAGCAGCCCAAAGGGAACGTTCAATGAGCAGTTCTTC CASSPKGTFNEQFF
TRBD2 TRBJ2-1 many TRBV20-1 TGCAGTGCCCGAAGAGCGGGGGGCTCCTACAATGAGCAGTTCTTC CSARRAGGSYNEQFF
NA TRBJ1-1 few TRBV29-1 TGCAGCGCCGCCGGGCGGGGGTACGGGGACACTGAAGCTTTCTTT CSAAGRGYGDTEAFF
NA TRBJ1-5 few TRBV19 TGTGCCAGTAGAACAGCATCTTATAGCAATCAGCCCCAGCATTTT CASRTASYSNQPQHF
NA TRBJ1-1 NA TRBV29-1 TGCAGCGTTCTCCGGGGAGTCACTGAAGCTTTCTTT CSVLRGVTEAFF
NA TRBJ2-3 many TRBV18 TGTGCCAGCTCACCCACGAGGACAGATACGCAGTATTTT CASSPTRTDTQYF
TRBD1 TRBJ1-1 NA TRBV6-4 TGTGCCAGCAGTGACTCGGCGGGACAGGAGGTCAGTGAAGCTTTCTTT CASSDSAGQEVSEAFF
TRBD1 TRBJ2-2 few TRBV5-5 TGTGCCAGCAGCTTGGCCAACACAGGGGGCGGGGAGCTGTTTTTT CASSLANTGGGELFF
NA TRBJ2-1 few TRBV20-1 TGCAGTGCTAGAGATATTCGGATCCTCTCCTACAATGAGCAGTTCTTC CSARDIRILSYNEQFF
TRBD1 TRBJ2-2 few TRBV6-5 TGTGCCAGCAGTTTCGACAGGGTTCCTATGAACACCGGGGAGCTGTTTTTT CASSFDRVPMNTGELFF
TRBD1 TRBJ2-7 many TRBV6-5 TGTGCCAGCAGTTGGGGGACAGGGGCCTACGAGCAGTACTTC CASSWGTGAYEQYF
NA TRBJ2-6 few TRBV4-1 TGCGCCAGCAGCCCAGCAGGGGCCGACTCTGGGGCCAACGTCCTGACTTTC CASSPAGADSGANVLTF
NA TRBJ2-4 NA TRBV18 TGTGCCAGCTCCCCGGGAGCGCTTTCGAAAAACATTCAGTACTTC CASSPGALSKNIQYF
NA TRBJ2-5 many TRBV11-2 TGTGCCAGCAGCTTAGGGTCGGGAATAGAGACCCAGTACTTC CASSLGSGIETQYF
TRBD1 TRBJ1-6 NA TRBV6-2/TRBV6-3 TGTGCCAGCAGATACCGGGACAGAACAAATTCACCCCTCCACTTT CASRYRDRTNSPLHF
NA TRBJ1-1 many TRBV28 TGTGCCAGCAGTTCCCCGGACAGAGAGAACACTGAAGCTTTCTTT CASSSPDRENTEAFF
NA TRBJ1-1 many TRBV12-3/TRBV12-4 TGTGCCAGCAGTTTGCCTCTCAACACTGAAGCTTTCTTT CASSLPLNTEAFF
NA TRBJ1-2 few TRBV28 TGTGCCAGCACCCCCCGGGGCAGAAACTATGGCTACACCTTC CASTPRGRNYGYTF
NA TRBJ1-2 NA TRBV20-1 TGCAGTGCTAGGGATATCTCCGGGACACTCGGCTACACCTTC CSARDISGTLGYTF
NA TRBJ1-1 few TRBV29-1 TGCAGCGCCCCGGGGAGGGGGAACACTGAAGCTTTCTTT CSAPGRGNTEAFF
NA TRBJ1-2 NA TRBV7-9 TGTGCCAGCAGCTTAACAGACCGCAACTATGGCTACACCTTC CASSLTDRNYGYTF
TRBD1 TRBJ2-1 NA TRBV6-2/TRBV6-3 TGTGCCAGCAGTTACTCTGAGGGGGCTTTCAATGAGCAGTTCTTC CASSYSEGAFNEQFF
NA TRBJ2-3 few TRBV4-3 TGCGCCAGCAGCCAAGCGCGAGGGGCAGATACGCAGTATTTT CASSQARGADTQYF
NA TRBJ2-3 NA TRBV6-2/TRBV6-3 TGTGCCAGCAGGATGAAACACAAAGGAGTCCATACGCAGTATTTT CASRMKHKGVHTQYF
TRBD2 TRBJ2-2 few TRBV4-3 TGCGCCAGCAGCCAAGAATTATGGACTAGCGGTTCACGCACCGGGGAGCTGTTTTTT CASSQELWTSGSRTGELFF
NA TRBJ2-3 few TRBV24-1 TGTGCCACCGGGGGAAAGGGTAGCACAGATACGCAGTATTTT CATGGKGSTDTQYF
TRBD1 TRBJ1-5 few TRBV10-2 TGCGCCAGCAGGATGACAGGGGTCCCCAATCAGCCCCAGCATTTT CASRMTGVPNQPQHF
TRBD2 TRBJ2-3 NA TRBV24-1 TGTGCCACCAGTGAGGCTAGCGGGGGGACTAGCACAGATACGCAGTATTTT CATSEASGGTSTDTQYF
NA TRBJ2-3 few TRBV9 TGTGCCAGCAGCTGGCGGGGGCGCACAGATACGCAGTATTTT CASSWRGRTDTQYF
NA TRBJ2-5 few TRBV5-5 TGTGCCAGCAGCTCCTGGGCGGGAGAGACCCAGTACTTC CASSSWAGETQYF
TRBD1 TRBJ2-4 few TRBV12-3/TRBV12-4 TGTGCCAGCAGTCCGGGACAGGGTGGTAGAAACATTCAGTACTTC CASSPGQGGRNIQYF
NA TRBJ1-5 few TRBV4-3 TGCGCCAGCAGCCTATATCCGGGACATGAGCCTAATAGCAATCAGCCCCAGCATTTT CASSLYPGHEPNSNQPQHF
TRBD2 TRBJ2-3 NA TRBV7-2 TGTGCCAGCAGCCCCTGGGGGGGGGCAGATACGCAGTATTTT CASSPWGGADTQYF
NA TRBJ2-1 few TRBV29-1 TGCAGCGTTGACCGGGTGGCCGGGGGCGAGCAGTTCTTC CSVDRVAGGEQFF
NA TRBJ1-5 few TRBV4-3 TGCGCCAGCAGCCAAGAGAGTAGCAATCAGCCCCAGCATTTT CASSQESSNQPQHF
TRBD1 TRBJ1-1 NA TRBV18 TGTGCCAGCTCACCAACGACAGGGCTGCCTGAAGCTTTCTTT CASSPTTGLPEAFF
NA TRBJ1-2 NA TRBV9 TGTGCCAGCAGCGTAGGCCCCAGCTCCTATGGCTACACCTTC CASSVGPSSYGYTF
NA TRBJ1-6 NA TRBV7-2 TGTGCCAGCAGCTTAGTCTGGCAGGGCAAAACCTATAATTCACCCCTCCACTTT CASSLVWQGKTYNSPLHF
TRBD1 TRBJ1-1 NA TRBV27 TGTGCCAGCAGTCCCGGGACAGGGGAAGTGAACACTGAAGCTTTCTTT CASSPGTGEVNTEAFF
TRBD2 TRBJ2-2 NA TRBV7-2 TGTGCCAGCAGCCCCGGACTAGCGGGGGGCCACGCGAACACCGGGGAGCTGTTTTTT CASSPGLAGGHANTGELFF
NA TRBJ2-7 few TRBV7-2 TGTGCCAGCAGCTTAGACAGGGATCGGCCCTACGAGCAGTACTTC CASSLDRDRPYEQYF
TRBD1 TRBJ1-5 few TRBV6-1 TGTGCCAGCGGAGGGACAGGGACAGTTTCGGAGCCCCAGCATTTT CASGGTGTVSEPQHF
NA TRBJ2-3 NA TRBV12-3/TRBV12-4 TGTGCCAGCAGTTTATCGTACGGAACAGATACGCAGTATTTT CASSLSYGTDTQYF
NA TRBJ2-7 once TRBV28 TGTGCCAGCAGTTTATGGGGGAACTCCTACGAGCAGTACTTC CASSLWGNSYEQYF
NA TRBJ1-1 few TRBV7-2 TGTGCCAGCAGCTTAGAGCCTAGGGGAGAAGCTTTCTTT CASSLEPRGEAFF
NA TRBJ2-1 few TRBV5-4 TGTGCCAGCAGCTTAGATAGTTGGGCGTACAATGAGCAGTTCTTC CASSLDSWAYNEQFF
NA TRBJ1-2 NA TRBV5-1 TGCGCCAGCAGCTTAAAGGGAGTCATGAAAAACGGCTACACCTTC CASSLKGVMKNGYTF
NA TRBJ1-6 NA TRBV10-3 TGTGCCATCAGTGCTACCCCGACAGGCTCCTATAATTCACCCCTCCACTTT CAISATPTGSYNSPLHF